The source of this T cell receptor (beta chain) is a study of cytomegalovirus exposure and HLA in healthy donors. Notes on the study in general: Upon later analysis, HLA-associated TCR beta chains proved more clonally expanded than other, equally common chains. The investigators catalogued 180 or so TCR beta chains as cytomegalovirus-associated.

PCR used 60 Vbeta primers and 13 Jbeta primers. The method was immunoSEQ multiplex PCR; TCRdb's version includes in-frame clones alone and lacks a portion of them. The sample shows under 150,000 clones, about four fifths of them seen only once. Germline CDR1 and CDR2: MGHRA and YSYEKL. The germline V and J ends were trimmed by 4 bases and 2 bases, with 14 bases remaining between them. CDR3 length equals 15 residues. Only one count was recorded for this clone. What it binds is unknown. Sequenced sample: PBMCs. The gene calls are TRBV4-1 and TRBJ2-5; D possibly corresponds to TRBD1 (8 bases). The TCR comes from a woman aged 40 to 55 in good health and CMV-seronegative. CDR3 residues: CASSRGQGGQETQYF. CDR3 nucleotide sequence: TGCGCCAGCAGCCGAGGACAGGGAGGGCAAGAGACCCAGTACTTC.